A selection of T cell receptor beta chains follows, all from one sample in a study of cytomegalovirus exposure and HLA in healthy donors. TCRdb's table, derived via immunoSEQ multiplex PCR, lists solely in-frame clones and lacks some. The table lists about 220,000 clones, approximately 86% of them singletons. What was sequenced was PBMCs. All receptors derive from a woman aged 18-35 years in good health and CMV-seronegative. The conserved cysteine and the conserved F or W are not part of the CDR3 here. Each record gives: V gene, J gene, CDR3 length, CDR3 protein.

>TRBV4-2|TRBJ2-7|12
ASSQDSGPYEQY
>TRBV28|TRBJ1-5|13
ASSGRDRTNQPQH
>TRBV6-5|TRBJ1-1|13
ASSYSITVNTEAF
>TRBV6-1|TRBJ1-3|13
ASGRAGTGLNTIY
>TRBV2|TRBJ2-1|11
ASSDGGKDEQF
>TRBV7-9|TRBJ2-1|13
ASSPTSWIYNGQF
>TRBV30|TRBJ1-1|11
AWTLLGYTEAF
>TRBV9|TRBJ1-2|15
ASSAIQGIYTNYGYT
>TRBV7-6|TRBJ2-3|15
ASSPGLSSGSTDTQY
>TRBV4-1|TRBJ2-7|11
ASSQDLWEWMY
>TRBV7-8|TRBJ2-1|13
ASSLWGQGYNEQF
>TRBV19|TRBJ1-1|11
ASSTGDRAEAF
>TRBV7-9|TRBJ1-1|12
ASSLAPENTEAF
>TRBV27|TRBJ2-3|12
ASSFGQTTDTQY
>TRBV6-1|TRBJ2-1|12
ASSDKRECAEQF
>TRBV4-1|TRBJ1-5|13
ASSHQTGGNQPQH
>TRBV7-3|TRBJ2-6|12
ASSLGAGANVLT
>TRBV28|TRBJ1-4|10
ASSSTNEKLF
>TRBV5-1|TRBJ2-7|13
ASSLRSGGHREQY
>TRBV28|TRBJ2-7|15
ASSFPPTRDRAYEQY
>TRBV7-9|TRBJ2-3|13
ASNAQGSSTDTQY
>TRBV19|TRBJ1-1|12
ASSFTGWGTEAF
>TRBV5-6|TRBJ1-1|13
ASSLGQGAGTEAF
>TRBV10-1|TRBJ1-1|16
ASSESPSGKGRNTEAF
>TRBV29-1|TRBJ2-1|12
SVEVGRSYNEQF
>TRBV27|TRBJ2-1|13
ASSPGTSGYNEQF
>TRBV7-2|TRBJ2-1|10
ASSEVVGGRF
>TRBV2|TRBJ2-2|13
ASSDVQGHTGELF
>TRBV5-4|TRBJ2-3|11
ASSMNWGDTQY
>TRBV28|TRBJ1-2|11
ASSATPQLGYT
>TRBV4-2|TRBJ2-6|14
ASSQVRTSGANVLT
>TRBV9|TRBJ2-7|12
ASSPHGTVYEQY
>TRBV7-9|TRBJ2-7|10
ASSWDTYEQY
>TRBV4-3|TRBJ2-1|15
ASSQDPPSGRDNEQF
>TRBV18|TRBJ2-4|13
ASSQGQTFGNIQY
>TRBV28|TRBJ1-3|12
ATSMPGGGNTIY
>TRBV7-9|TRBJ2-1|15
ASSPALTGKPSNEQF
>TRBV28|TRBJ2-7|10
ASSWTFSEQY
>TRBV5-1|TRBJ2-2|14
ASSLDSGRNTGELF
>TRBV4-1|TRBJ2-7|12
ASSPGTGTYEQY
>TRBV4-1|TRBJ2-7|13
ASSRRASGYYEQY
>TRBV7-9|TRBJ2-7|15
ASSQPVGGFSFYEQY
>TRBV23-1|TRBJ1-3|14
ASSQWDTNSGNTIY
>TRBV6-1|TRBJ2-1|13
ASRPSGMTYNEQF